This is a list of T cell receptor beta chains from one sample in a study of T cells in Graves' hyperthyroidism and ophthalmopathy. TCRdb re-analysed the multiplex PCR reads in MiXCR, keeping a single row per CDR3 protein. The sample has hundreds of thousands of distinct CDR3 sequences, less than 30% seen once. The sequenced material came from blood. These receptors all come from a middle-aged man with Graves' hyperthyroidism that later progressed to Graves' ophthalmopathy. The CDR3 runs from the conserved cysteine through the conserved F or W. A D gene is named only where the DNA matches it firmly. For some rows the clone size is stated as once, few or many, or as a class when expanded; others skip it.

V gene	D gene	J gene	clone size	CDR3 protein	CDR3 DNA
TRBV10-3	-	TRBJ1-6	many	CAISVTVGASPLHF	TGTGCCATCAGTGTGACAGTCGGGGCTTCACCCCTCCACTTT
TRBV7-2	-	TRBJ2-2	many	CASKMNLLFF	TGTGCCAGCAAAATGAATTTGCTGTTTTTT
TRBV30	-	TRBJ2-7	many	CAWGSIYEQYF	TGTGCCTGGGGTTCAATCTACGAGCAGTACTTC
TRBV13	-	TRBJ1-2	many	CASSSYRLNGYTF	TGTGCCAGCAGCTCATACAGGCTGAATGGCTACACCTTC
TRBV3-1	-	TRBJ1-5	many	CASSPDTFGQPQHF	TGTGCCAGCAGCCCCGACACCTTTGGCCAGCCCCAGCATTTT
TRBV6-5	-	TRBJ2-2	many	CASSRSGGPNTGELFF	TGTGCCAGCAGTCGCTCCGGGGGACCGAACACCGGGGAGCTGTTTTTT
TRBV7-9	-	TRBJ1-1	many	CASSLADPEAFF	TGTGCCAGCAGCTTGGCAGACCCTGAAGCTTTCTTT
TRBV6-2/TRBV6-3	-	TRBJ1-1	few	CASVVAHSKNTEAFF	TGTGCCAGCGTCGTGGCCCACAGCAAGAACACTGAAGCTTTCTTT
TRBV10-1	TRBD2	TRBJ2-5	many	CASSGTSGRVRETQYF	TGCGCCAGCAGTGGGACTAGCGGGAGGGTCCGGGAGACCCAGTACTTC
TRBV12-3/TRBV12-4	-	TRBJ2-2	-	CASSFGLGTGELFF	TGTGCCAGCAGTTTCGGACTGGGCACCGGGGAGCTGTTTTTT
TRBV20-1	TRBD2	TRBJ2-7	-	CSASSGLGRLAGGEQYF	TGCAGTGCTAGTTCGGGATTGGGACGGTTAGCGGGAGGCGAGCAGTACTTC
TRBV27	-	TRBJ2-5	many	CASSLGGRIETQYF	TGTGCCAGCAGTTTAGGGGGGCGCATAGAGACCCAGTACTTC
TRBV11-1	TRBD1	TRBJ1-1	many	CASSLGWGDRATEAFF	TGTGCCAGCAGCTTAGGGTGGGGGGACAGGGCAACTGAAGCTTTCTTT
TRBV20-1	-	TRBJ2-1	many	CSARGIGPHEQFF	TGCAGTGCTAGAGGGATTGGTCCCCATGAGCAGTTCTTC
TRBV2	-	TRBJ2-2	-	CASSEWWGDSELFF	TGTGCCAGCAGTGAATGGTGGGGGGACTCAGAGCTGTTTTTT
TRBV4-1	-	TRBJ2-5	-	CASSQVASGQETQYF	TGCGCCAGCAGCCAAGTGGCGAGTGGGCAAGAGACCCAGTACTTC
TRBV3-1	-	TRBJ1-3	-	CASSQGDSGNTIYF	TGTGCCAGCAGCCAGGGAGACTCTGGAAACACCATATATTTT
TRBV20-1	TRBD2	TRBJ2-7	many	CSVRASGRAIVYEQYF	TGCAGTGTGCGCGCTAGCGGGAGGGCCATTGTCTACGAGCAGTACTTC
TRBV12-3/TRBV12-4	-	TRBJ1-1	many	CASSLRGVTEAFF	TGTGCCAGCAGTTTAAGGGGCGTCACTGAAGCTTTCTTT
TRBV12-3/TRBV12-4	-	TRBJ2-7	many	CASRADGINYEQYF	TGTGCCAGTAGGGCCGATGGCATAAACTACGAGCAGTACTTC
TRBV9	-	TRBJ1-1	few	CASSVLGDTEAFF	TGTGCCAGCAGCGTCCTCGGGGACACTGAAGCTTTCTTT
TRBV28	-	TRBJ1-2	many	CASSQGRGYTF	TGTGCCAGCAGCCAGGGGCGCGGCTACACCTTC
TRBV7-2	TRBD1	TRBJ1-5	many	CASSPRMTGGNQPQHF	TGTGCCAGCAGCCCCCGGATGACAGGGGGCAATCAGCCCCAGCATTTT
TRBV12-3/TRBV12-4	TRBD1	TRBJ1-5	many	CASRLGQRNQPQHF	TGTGCCAGCAGGCTGGGACAGCGCAATCAGCCCCAGCATTTT
TRBV3-1	TRBD1	TRBJ1-2	many	CASSHRTGVTAGYTF	TGTGCCAGCAGCCACCGGACAGGGGTGACTGCTGGCTACACCTTC
TRBV20-1	-	TRBJ2-7	many	CSAPGGGGYYEQYF	TGCAGTGCTCCCGGAGGAGGGGGGTATTACGAGCAGTACTTC
TRBV12-3/TRBV12-4	-	TRBJ2-7	many	CASSRDIYEQYF	TGTGCCAGCAGCCGGGACATCTACGAGCAGTACTTC
TRBV6-2/TRBV6-3	-	TRBJ2-7	many	CASSYRSLRGFYEQYF	TGTGCCAGCAGTTACCGCTCCCTTCGGGGTTTCTACGAGCAGTACTTC
TRBV9	TRBD1	TRBJ1-1	many	CASSAGQAVNTEAFF	TGTGCCAGCAGCGCGGGACAGGCCGTGAACACTGAAGCTTTCTTT
TRBV7-9	-	TRBJ2-7	many	CVSSSSTGGYEQYF	TGTGTCAGCAGCTCGTCCACCGGGGGCTACGAGCAGTACTTC
TRBV30	-	TRBJ2-7	many	CAWSGSSPYEQYF	TGTGCCTGGAGTGGTAGCAGCCCCTACGAGCAGTACTTC
TRBV28	TRBD1	TRBJ1-2	many	CASSLFQRTGGGYTF	TGTGCCAGCAGTCTCTTTCAACGGACAGGGGGTGGCTACACCTTC
TRBV6-1	-	TRBJ2-4	many	CASSAGVEGNIQYF	TGTGCCAGCAGTGCCGGAGTGGAGGGAAACATTCAGTACTTC
TRBV4-1	-	TRBJ1-1	many	CASSKREGSNTEAFF	TGCGCCAGCAGCAAAAGGGAAGGGTCGAACACTGAAGCTTTCTTT
TRBV14	-	TRBJ1-3	many	CASSQDLTARPGNTIYF	TGTGCCAGCAGCCAAGATCTAACGGCGCGCCCGGGAAACACCATATATTTT
TRBV12-3/TRBV12-4	-	TRBJ1-1	-	CASSDQGILNTEAFF	TGTGCCAGCAGCGACCAGGGGATATTGAACACTGAAGCTTTCTTT
TRBV7-3	TRBD2	TRBJ2-2	-	CASSWRASGRSNTGELFF	TGTGCCAGCAGCTGGAGGGCTAGCGGGAGGTCGAACACCGGGGAGCTGTTTTTT
TRBV12-3/TRBV12-4	-	TRBJ1-1	-	CASSGPVGNTEAFF	TGTGCCAGCAGTGGGCCTGTTGGGAACACTGAAGCTTTCTTT
TRBV20-1	-	TRBJ2-5	many	CSASGSWETQYF	TGCAGTGCTAGTGGTAGCTGGGAGACCCAGTACTTC
TRBV6-1	-	TRBJ1-1	-	CASDWPWSNTEAFF	TGTGCCAGCGATTGGCCCTGGTCGAACACTGAAGCTTTCTTT
TRBV6-5	-	TRBJ2-2	many	CASSPPGVAGELFF	TGTGCCAGCAGTCCCCCGGGGGTGGCCGGGGAGCTGTTTTTT